These T cell receptor beta chains were read from a single sample in a study of siplizumab effects on memory and regulatory T cells. Libraries were prepared by immunoSEQ multiplex PCR; TCRdb keeps only in-frame clonotypes and omits some of them. The data hold roughly 100,000 clones, with about 93% observed a single time. Sequencing input: non-Treg CD4+ T cells sorted from blood. Every receptor here comes from a human donor in good health. Both conserved end residues are part of each CDR3. The D gene is left open where the match is weak. Clone size is stated in some rows and not others, as once, few, many or a class when expanded.

V gene,clone size,D gene,J gene,CDR3 DNA,CDR3 protein
TRBV7-2,.,.,TRBJ2-2,TGTGCCAGCAGCTTAGACCCGGGGGCGCTTACCGGGGAGCTGTTTTTT,CASSLDPGALTGELFF
TRBV18,once,.,TRBJ1-1,TGTGCCAGCTCACCACGGGAGGTCGACGGGGCGGCAGTGAACACTGAAGCTTTCTTT,CASSPREVDGAAVNTEAFF
TRBV19,.,.,TRBJ1-3,TGTGCCAGTAGTACCTCACAGGGCTACACCATATATTTT,CASSTSQGYTIYF
TRBV7-6,once,.,TRBJ2-1,TGTGCCGTTGGGGGAGGAGGGGTTTACAATGAGCAGTTCTTC,CAVGGGGVYNEQFF
TRBV11-3,.,.,TRBJ2-7,TGTGCCAGCAGCTTAGGGGCTTCCCTCTCCTACGAGCAGTACTTC,CASSLGASLSYEQYF
TRBV30,.,.,TRBJ2-1,TGTGCCTGGAGTGGAGATAGCGGTAACCAGCAGTTCTTC,CAWSGDSGNQQFF
TRBV4-1,.,.,TRBJ1-1,TGCGCCAGCAGCCAAGGTCGACTTGTGAACACTGAAGCTTTCTTT,CASSQGRLVNTEAFF
TRBV5-1,.,TRBD1,TRBJ1-2,TGCGCCAGCAGCTTCCAACAGGGGGCTAGTGGCTACACCTTC,CASSFQQGASGYTF
TRBV4-2,.,.,TRBJ2-1,TGTGCCAGCCAAACAGGGACCTACAATGAGCAGTTCTTC,CASQTGTYNEQFF
TRBV11-3,.,TRBD2,TRBJ2-7,TGTGCCAGCAGCTTGTTAGCGGGGAGCTCCTACGAGCAGTACTTC,CASSLLAGSSYEQYF
TRBV28,.,.,TRBJ1-4,TGTGCCAGCAGTCCGACAGCAACTAATGAAAAACTGTTTTTT,CASSPTATNEKLFF
TRBV7-2,.,.,TRBJ2-1,TGTGCCAGCAGCTTAGGGACCATCACCGGTGAGCAGTTCTTC,CASSLGTITGEQFF
TRBV7-2,.,TRBD1,TRBJ1-3,TGTGCCAGCAGCGAGCACACAGGGGGCGTAGTCACTGGAAACACCATATATTTT,CASSEHTGGVVTGNTIYF
TRBV18,once,.,TRBJ1-2,TGTGCCAGCTCACCACCGGGTCGAGCTAACTATGGCTACACCTTC,CASSPPGRANYGYTF
TRBV5-1,.,.,TRBJ1-5,TGCGCCAGCAGCTTGGAGGGGCATCAGCCCCAGCATTTT,CASSLEGHQPQHF
TRBV5-1,.,TRBD2,TRBJ2-3,TGCGCCAGCAGCTGGGCGACTAGCGGAAGCACAGATACGCAGTATTTT,CASSWATSGSTDTQYF
TRBV6-5,.,TRBD1,TRBJ2-7,TGTGCCAGCAGCAGGGGACAGGCCTACGAGCAGTACTTC,CASSRGQAYEQYF
TRBV6-6,.,.,TRBJ1-2,TGTGCCAGCATACTACGGCTCGGCCATGGCTACACCTTC,CASILRLGHGYTF
TRBV5-6,.,.,TRBJ2-7,TGTGCCAGCAGCTTAGGAGGGCAGCCGCCCCTCTACGAGCAGTACTTC,CASSLGGQPPLYEQYF
TRBV12-5,.,.,TRBJ2-2,TGTGCTAGTGGTTTGAGGCAGGGCGAGCTGTTTTTT,CASGLRQGELFF
TRBV2,.,TRBD1,TRBJ2-3,TGTGCCAGCAGTGGGACAGGAGTGGATACGCAGTATTTT,CASSGTGVDTQYF
TRBV11-2,once,.,TRBJ1-5,TGTGCCAGCAGCTTAGATACAAATCAGCCCCAGCATTTT,CASSLDTNQPQHF
TRBV6-6,.,.,TRBJ2-7,TGTGCCAGCAGGCCAGTGGGGCTTAACGTAAACGAGCAGTACTTC,CASRPVGLNVNEQYF
TRBV12-5,.,.,TRBJ2-2,TGTGCTAGTGGTTTCGGGCCTCCGAACACCGGGGAGCTGTTTTTT,CASGFGPPNTGELFF
TRBV28,.,TRBD2,TRBJ2-7,TGTGCCAGCAGTTTATACGGCCTAGCGGGAGTAGCGCAGTACTTC,CASSLYGLAGVAQYF
TRBV5-6,.,TRBD1,TRBJ1-5,TGTGCCAGCAGCCCCCGGGCAGGGGGGAGCAATCAGCCCCAGCATTTT,CASSPRAGGSNQPQHF
TRBV18,.,.,TRBJ2-7,TGTGCCAGCTCACCACCCGGAGGGACACGGACCATGAGGGAGCAGTACTTC,CASSPPGGTRTMREQYF
TRBV21-1,.,.,TRBJ1-1,TGTGCCAGCAGCAAAGGAACGGGGTCTTTCTTT,CASSKGTGSFF
TRBV12-5,once,.,TRBJ2-1,TGTGCTGGAACCGACAATGAGCAGTTCTTC,CAGTDNEQFF
TRBV4-3,.,.,TRBJ1-3,TGCGCCAGCAGCCAAGAGTTGGGGCCCTACTCTGGAAACACCATATATTTT,CASSQELGPYSGNTIYF
TRBV19,.,.,TRBJ2-5,TGTGCCAGTAGTATCAGAGGGGGGGAGACCCAGTACTTC,CASSIRGGETQYF
TRBV28,.,.,TRBJ2-2,TGTGCCAGCAAACGACAGTCGAACACCGGGGAGCTGTTTTTT,CASKRQSNTGELFF
TRBV5-1,.,.,TRBJ1-3,TGCGCCAGCAGCTTGGCCGGGGCCTCTTCGGGAAACACCATATATTTT,CASSLAGASSGNTIYF
TRBV9,.,.,TRBJ2-2,TGTGCCAGCAGCGTACAAATAGGGCCCACCGGGGAGCTGTTTTTT,CASSVQIGPTGELFF
TRBV5-1,.,.,TRBJ1-5,TGCGCCAGCAGCTTGGCCGGCAGGATGAATCAGCCCCAGCATTTT,CASSLAGRMNQPQHF
TRBV19,once,.,TRBJ1-2,TGTGCCAGTAGTTCCGGGACGGCTAACTATGGCTACACCTTC,CASSSGTANYGYTF
TRBV9,.,TRBD2,TRBJ2-1,TGTGCCAGCAGCGGAGGGGGACTAGCGGGAGGGATATACAATGAGCAGTTCTTC,CASSGGGLAGGIYNEQFF
TRBV18,.,TRBD1,TRBJ2-3,TGTGCCAGCTCACCAGACAGGGAAACGCAGTATTTT,CASSPDRETQYF
TRBV27,.,TRBD1,TRBJ1-3,TGTGCCAGCAGTTTAGACAGGGACTCTGGAAACACCATATATTTT,CASSLDRDSGNTIYF
TRBV7-6,.,.,TRBJ2-5,TGTGCCAGCAGCCCCTTTCAAGAGACCCAGTACTTC,CASSPFQETQYF